This TCR beta chain originates from a study of blood T cell repertoires in COVID-19. Study-wide context: Whether acute or convalescent, the COVID-19 samples came from the United States, Italy and Spain. T cells, B-cell-depleted T cells, or PBMCs provided the cDNA or gDNA that served as material.

The length of the CDR3 is 18 residues. The germline V and J ends were trimmed by 4 bases and 0 bases, with 20 bases remaining between them. Germline V gives CDR1 SGHRS, CDR2 YFSETQ. Per the authors' pipeline: Estimation of nucleated cell counts was performed using reference gene primer amplification. Assay used: immunoSEQ multiplex PCR; TCRdb lists only in-frame clones, some missing. V and J calls plus clone size are reproduced from that table; the DNA served to infer D and trimming. The table has about 82,000 clones, around four fifths seen once. The chain links TRBV5-1 to TRBJ2-1; a possible D gene is TRBD2 (5 bases). Sequencing was performed on peripheral blood. The clonotype was recovered from a man aged 80 or over with active or convalescent COVID-19. CDR3 sequence: CASSPWWPRTASYNEQFF. CDR3 nucleotides: TGCGCCAGCAGCCCATGGTGGCCGAGGACTGCCTCCTACAATGAGCAGTTCTTC.